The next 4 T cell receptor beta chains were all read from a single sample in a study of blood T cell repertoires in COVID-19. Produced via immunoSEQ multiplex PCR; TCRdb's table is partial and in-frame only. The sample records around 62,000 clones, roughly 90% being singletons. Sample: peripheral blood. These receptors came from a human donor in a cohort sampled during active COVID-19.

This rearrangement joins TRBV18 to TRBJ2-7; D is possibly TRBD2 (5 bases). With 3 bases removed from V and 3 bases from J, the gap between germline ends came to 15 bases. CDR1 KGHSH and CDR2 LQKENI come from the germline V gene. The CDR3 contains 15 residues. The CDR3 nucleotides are TGTGCCAGCTCACCGACGGGGATGAACGACTACGAGCAGTACTTC. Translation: CASSPTGMNDYEQYF.

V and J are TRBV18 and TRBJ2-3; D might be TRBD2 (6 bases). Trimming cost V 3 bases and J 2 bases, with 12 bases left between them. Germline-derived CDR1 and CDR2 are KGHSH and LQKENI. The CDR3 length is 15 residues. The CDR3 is CASSPSSEVTDTQYF. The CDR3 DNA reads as TGTGCCAGCTCACCGTCTAGCGAGGTCACAGATACGCAGTATTTT.

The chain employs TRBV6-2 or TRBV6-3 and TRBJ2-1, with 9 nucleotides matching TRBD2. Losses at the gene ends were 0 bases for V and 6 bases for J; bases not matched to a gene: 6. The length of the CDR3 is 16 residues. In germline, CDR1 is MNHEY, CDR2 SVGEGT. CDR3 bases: TGTGCCAGCAGTTACTCGGGACTAGCTGTTTCCAATGAGCAGTTCTTC. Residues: CASSYSGLAVSNEQFF.

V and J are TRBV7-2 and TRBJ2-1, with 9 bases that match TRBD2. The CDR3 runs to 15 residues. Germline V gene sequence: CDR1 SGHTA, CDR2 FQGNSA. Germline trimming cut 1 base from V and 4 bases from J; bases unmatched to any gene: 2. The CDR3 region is CASSLGLAEYNEQFF. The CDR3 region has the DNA TGTGCCAGCAGCTTAGGACTAGCGGAGTACAATGAGCAGTTCTTC.